Shown below are 24 T cell receptor beta chains from a single sample sequenced in a study of shared clonotypes between healthy human individuals. Some clones are missing from TCRdb's copy, which holds only in-frame ones; the method was immunoSEQ multiplex PCR. This sample has under 2.5 million clones, with just under 95% found just once. Source material: naive CD4+ T cells from PBMCs. Subset: CD45RA+ positively selected. The receptors derive from a man between 18 and 35 years old in good health. Some clones in this sample may be carry-over from other donors' samples.

The chain has TRBV12-5 and TRBJ1-1; D gene uncertain. V was pared by 5 bases and J by 5 bases, with 12 bases between. Per germline, CDR1 LGHNT and CDR2 FRNRAP. The CDR3 sequence is 13 residues long. DNA for the CDR3: TGTGCTAGTGGTATGGGAGGGTGGACTGAAGCTTTCTTT. This gives the protein CASGMGGWTEAFF.

The chain uses TRBV5-5 and TRBJ1-5; 7 nucleotides align to TRBD1. Germline assignment: CDR1 SGHKS and CDR2 YYEKEE (reference sequence). The V segment lost 0 bases and the J segment 6 bases; nucleotides outside the gene matches: 3. This CDR3 has 14 amino acids. In nucleotides, the CDR3 is TGTGCCAGCAGCTTGGAGGGGGCGGGTCAGCCCCAGCATTTT. Translation gives CASSLEGAGQPQHF.

The chain combines TRBV18 with TRBJ1-3; 9 bases are a match to TRBD1. The CDR3 has 18 residues. The germline V gene has CDR1 KGHSH and CDR2 LQKENI. Germline trimming cut 6 bases from V and 2 bases from J; bases unmatched to any gene: 14. CDR3 sequence: CASSQTSTGTGTGNTIYF. The CDR3 nucleotides are TGTGCCAGCTCGCAAACGTCGACCGGGACAGGGACTGGAAACACCATATATTTT.

The genes are TRBV2 and TRBJ1-1, with no clear D. The V gene's germline CDR1 is SNHLY and CDR2 FYNNEI. The CDR3 runs 13 residues. With 5 bases removed from V and 2 bases from J, the gap between germline ends came to 9 bases. The CDR3 region has the DNA TGTGCCAGCAGTACCCGGGATAACACTGAAGCTTTCTTT. It yields the protein CASSTRDNTEAFF. The entire variable domain, with the rest obtained from reference TRBV2 and TRBJ1-1, is as follows: EPEVTQTPSHQVTQMGQEVILRCVPISNHLYFYWYRQILGQKVEFLVSFYNNEISEKSEIFDDQFSVERPDGSNFTLKIRSTKLEDSAMYFCASSTRDNTEAFFGQGTRLTVV.

The chain uses TRBV7-2 and TRBJ1-2; D remains unclear. The germline gives CDR1 SGHTA, CDR2 FQGNSA. The CDR3 contains 13 residues. V was clipped by 1 base and J by 4 bases, with 7 bases between them. This CDR3 reads CASSLVPGYGYTF. For the CDR3, the DNA is TGTGCCAGCAGCTTAGTACCCGGCTATGGCTACACCTTC. The full variable domain, completed using reference TRBV7-2 and TRBJ1-2, is GAGVSQSPSNKVTEKGKDVELRCDPISGHTALYWYRQSLGQGLEFLIYFQGNSAPDKSGLPSDRFSAERTGGSVSTLTIQRTQQEDSAVYLCASSLVPGYGYTFGSGTRLTVV.

This chain connects TRBV5-4 to TRBJ1-2; TRBD1 is a possible D gene (6 bases). This CDR3 has 14 residues. The germline V and J ends were trimmed by 0 bases and 6 bases, with 12 bases remaining between them. CDR1 is SGHNT, CDR2 YYREEE, per germline (reference sequence). The CDR3: CASSLVQGINGYTF. CDR3 nucleotide sequence: TGTGCCAGCAGCTTGGTGCAGGGGATAAATGGCTACACCTTC.

CDR3 DNA sequence: TGTGCCAGTAACCCGGGACAAGTCTACAATGAGCAGTTCTTC. The encoded protein is CASNPGQVYNEQFF. The J gene is TRBJ2-1, the V gene TRBV19; maybe TRBD1 (6 bases). The V gene lost 7 bases and the J gene lost 3 bases, with 13 bases spanning the gap. CDR1 is LNHDA, CDR2 SQIVND, per germline (reference sequence). This CDR3 is built from 14 residues. Variable domain in full (rest from reference TRBV19 and TRBJ2-1): DGGITQSPKYLFRKEGQNVTLSCEQNLNHDAMYWYRQDPGQGLRLIYYSQIVNDFQKGDIAEGYSVSREKKESFPLTVTSAQKNPTAFYLCASNPGQVYNEQFFGPGTRLTVL.

V and J are TRBV30 and TRBJ2-7; TRBD2 matches 7 bases. CDR1 is GTSNPN, CDR2 SVGIG, per germline (reference sequence). This CDR3 comprises 15 residues. The V gene end was trimmed by 0 bases and the J gene end by 3 bases; junction bases not matched to a gene: 8. CDR3 in DNA: TGTGCCTGGAGTGTATCGGCGGGAGCGGACTACGAGCAGTACTTC. It yields the protein CAWSVSAGADYEQYF.

The chain couples TRBV9 to TRBJ1-4; D is uncertain. Germline V gene lookup returns CDR1 SGDLS and CDR2 YYNGEE. Trimming shortened V by 0 bases and J by 1 base, and 16 bases separated the two germline ends. The CDR3 is made up of 18 amino acids. This CDR3 is CASSVGLKNGRTNEKLFF. In nucleotides, the CDR3 is TGTGCCAGCAGCGTAGGTTTGAAGAACGGGAGAACTAATGAAAAACTGTTTTTT.

The chain carries TRBV6-6 and TRBJ2-7; TRBD1 matches at 7 bases. V lost 6 bases and J lost 3; bases outside the gene matches: 11. The CDR3 totals 15 residues. Germline V CDR1 and CDR2: MNHNY, SVGAGI (reference sequence). The DNA of the CDR3 is TGTGCCAGCAGACCGGGACAGAACGTCTACTACGAGCAGTACTTC. Its translation: CASRPGQNVYYEQYF.

This chain uses TRBV6-6 with TRBJ2-2; 10 positions match TRBD2. CDR3 length: 15 residues. The germline V gene has CDR1 MNHNY and CDR2 SVGAGI (reference sequence). V was clipped by 2 bases and J by 4 bases; unmatched bases: 1. As DNA, the CDR3 is TGTGCCAGCAGTTACCAGCGGGAGGGCACCGGGGAGCTGTTTTTT. Protein sequence: CASSYQREGTGELFF.

V usage is TRBV11-2 and J usage is TRBJ2-1; TRBD2 matches 12 bases. The CDR3 loop spans 14 amino acids. The ends lost 7 bases at V and 6 bases at J; junction bases unmatched: 4. Germline-derived CDR1 and CDR2 are SGHAT and FQNNGV. Here the CDR3 reads CASTRTSGTNEQFF. CDR3 nucleotide sequence: TGTGCCAGCACCAGGACTAGCGGGACCAATGAGCAGTTCTTC.

The chain links TRBV5-4 to TRBJ2-7, with 10 bases fitting TRBD1. The trim removed 5 bases at V and 5 bases at J, leaving 4 bases unmatched. Per germline, CDR1 SGHNT and CDR2 YYREEE (reference sequence). This CDR3 has 13 amino acids. CDR3 in DNA: TGTGCCAGCAGTCGGACAGGGGGAAACGAGCAGTACTTC. It specifies CASSRTGGNEQYF.

CDR3 nucleotides: TGTGCCAGCAGTGATCCCGGACAGGCCACCTACGAGCAGTACTTC. It specifies CASSDPGQATYEQYF. The chain links TRBV2 to TRBJ2-7, with 7 bases fitting TRBD1. The V gene's germline CDR1 is SNHLY and CDR2 FYNNEI. The CDR3 sequence is 15 residues long. V shed 3 bases and J 2 bases; nucleotides not matched to a gene: 7.

Points on this clone: The same CDR3 also results from other DNA sequences found in this sample. J is TRBJ2-1 and V is TRBV5-1; D is possibly TRBD1 (6 bases). Trimming removed 3 bases from V and 1 base from J, with 11 bases in between. Germline V gene sequence: CDR1 SGHRS, CDR2 YFSETQ. The CDR3 covers 15 residues. The CDR3 is CASSSQGPSYNEQFF. Written as DNA, the CDR3 is TGCGCCAGCAGCTCACAGGGCCCTTCCTACAATGAGCAGTTCTTC. Full variable domain (rest looked up from reference TRBV5-1 and TRBJ2-1): KAGVTQTPRYLIKTRGQQVTLSCSPISGHRSVSWYQQTPGQGLQFLFEYFSETQRNKGNFPGRFSGRQFSNSRSEMNVSTLELGDSALYLCASSSQGPSYNEQFFGPGTRLTVL.

The chain is built from TRBV5-4 and TRBJ2-5; weak D call: TRBD2 (6 bases). Trimming stripped 4 bases from V and 9 bases from J, with 19 bases between. The CDR3 contains 14 residues. Per the germline V gene, CDR1 is SGHNT and CDR2 is YYREEE (reference sequence). The CDR3 region has the DNA TGTGCCAGCAGCCATCGTTCCTCGGGCGGGGCCCAGTACTTC. This encodes CASSHRSSGGAQYF.

The CDR3 DNA sequence: TGTGCCAGCAGCTTACAGGGGGTGGGGAACACTGAAGCTTTCTTT. Protein sequence: CASSLQGVGNTEAFF. The gene calls are TRBV7-9 and TRBJ1-1, with 7 bases matching TRBD1. CDR3 size: 15 residues. V lost 2 bases and J lost 1; bases outside the gene matches: 4. In germline, CDR1 is SEHNR, CDR2 FQNEAQ (reference sequence).

Concerning this clone: Other DNA variants within this sample encode the same CDR3. The chain is built from TRBV9 and TRBJ2-1, with 8 positions matching TRBD1. Germline loops: CDR1 SGDLS, CDR2 YYNGEE. This CDR3 spans 14 amino acids. V trimming: 2 bases; J trimming: 7 bases; junction bases outside the gene matches: 5. The CDR3 protein is CASSVGQGRNEQFF. The CDR3 region has the DNA TGTGCCAGCAGCGTCGGACAGGGTAGGAATGAGCAGTTCTTC.

The J gene is TRBJ2-2, the V gene TRBV6-4; 7 bases fit TRBD2. Germline CDR1 and CDR2: MRHNA and SNTAGT. The V gene end was trimmed by 6 bases and the J gene end by 5 bases; junction bases not matched to a gene: 12. This CDR3 is 16 amino acids long. The CDR3 region is CASRQYPSGNTGELFF. The CDR3 nucleotides are TGTGCCAGCAGACAGTACCCGAGCGGGAATACCGGGGAGCTGTTTTTT.

This clone was counted a single time. V gene TRBV2 combines with J gene TRBJ1-1; D not resolved. The CDR3 consists of 13 residues. Germline V gene lookup returns CDR1 SNHLY and CDR2 FYNNEI. Trimming shortened V by 5 bases and J by 1 base, and 8 bases separated the two germline ends. CDR3 in amino acids: CASSREPNTEAFF. In DNA, the CDR3 is TGTGCCAGCAGTAGGGAACCGAACACTGAAGCTTTCTTT. Full variable domain (rest looked up from reference TRBV2 and TRBJ1-1): EPEVTQTPSHQVTQMGQEVILRCVPISNHLYFYWYRQILGQKVEFLVSFYNNEISEKSEIFDDQFSVERPDGSNFTLKIRSTKLEDSAMYFCASSREPNTEAFFGQGTRLTVV.

Of note for this clone: One junction end does not reproduce the germline sequence, and a read error may be involved. The genes are TRBV6-5 and TRBJ2-7; D is perhaps TRBD1 (5 bases). Germline loops: CDR1 MNHEY, CDR2 SVGAGI. This CDR3 comprises 11 residues. This chain's CDR3 is CASSYKGFLHF. CDR3 DNA: TGTGCCAGCAGTTATAAGGGGTTTTTGCACTTC.

The chain links TRBV30 to TRBJ2-7; 12 positions match TRBD2. CDR3 length: 15 residues. CDR1 and CDR2 from the germline V gene are GTSNPN and SVGIG (reference sequence). V lost 3 bases to trimming and J lost 4 bases; unmatched junction nucleotides: 7. CDR3 nucleotides: TGTGCCTGGAGCGACTGGACTAGCGGGGATTACGAGCAGTACTTC. This encodes CAWSDWTSGDYEQYF. Full variable domain (rest looked up from reference TRBV30 and TRBJ2-7): SQTIHQWPATLVQPVGSPLSLECTVEGTSNPNLYWYRQAAGRGLQLLFYSVGIGQISSEVPQNLSASRPQDRQFILSSKKLLLSDSGFYLCAWSDWTSGDYEQYFGPGTRLTVT.

The V gene is TRBV30, the J gene TRBJ2-1, with 12 positions matching TRBD2. Trimming at V came to 0 bases and at J to 16 bases, leaving 10 bases not matched to a gene. The CDR3 length is 14 residues. The germline CDR1 and CDR2 sequences are GTSNPN and SVGIG (reference sequence). The CDR3 is CAWSVSLAGGPYFF. Here the CDR3 DNA reads TGTGCCTGGAGTGTGAGTCTAGCGGGAGGGCCTTATTTCTTC.

The J gene is TRBJ2-1, the V gene TRBV7-9; the D gene is possibly TRBD1 (6 bases). The germline V gene encodes CDR1 SEHNR and CDR2 FQNEAQ (reference sequence). V shed 5 bases and J shed 5 bases, with 13 bases lying between them. The CDR3 contains 14 residues. DNA of the CDR3: TGTGCCAGCAGCCGTTACAGGGAACACAATGAGCAGTTCTTC. It yields the protein CASSRYREHNEQFF.